This TCR beta chain is from a study of blood T cell repertoires in COVID-19. Background on the study: In each case, the material was cDNA or gDNA derived from T cells, B-cell-depleted T cells, or PBMCs.

Per the original methods: For nucleated cells, counts were estimated from reference gene primer amplification. This table comes from immunoSEQ multiplex PCR, and its TCRdb copy is limited to in-frame clones, with some not included. The V and J calls and clone size come from that table; D and trimming were worked out from the DNA. This table has a few hundred thousand clones, more than 75% appearing once. Participants were aged about 18 to 90 years from approximately 23 US areas. The recovered donors of Cohort 3 showed two negative PCRs, clearance, or symptom resolution. This clone was picked up one time. Germline-derived CDR1 and CDR2 are MDHEN and SYDVKM. CDR3 length: 12 amino acids. Trimming removed 3 bases from V and 7 bases from J, with 7 bases in between.

Sequenced: PBMCs or T cells enriched from blood (not recorded which). This TCR came from a young woman who had recovered from COVID-19. The chain employs TRBV28 and TRBJ1-5; the D is unclear. Written as DNA, the CDR3 is TGTGCCAGCAGTTTTCTCGGGCAGCCCCAGCATTTT. Encoded protein: CASSFLGQPQHF.